This TCR beta chain was recovered during a study of cytomegalovirus exposure and HLA in healthy donors. General study results and limits: Later on, a genetic analysis was performed. It linked a missense variant in DCLRE1C with V- and J-gene trimming of TCR beta.

The CDR3 extends over 16 amino acids. The junction had 13 bases not matched to a gene; V was cut back by 6 bases and J by 5 bases. CDR1 is MNHEY, CDR2 SMNVEV, per germline (reference sequence). With 60 Vbeta and 13 Jbeta primers, the PCR was carried out. TCRdb keeps only in-frame clones here, not all; method: immunoSEQ multiplex PCR. The sample lists around 130,000 clones; over 70% were seen once. Comments on this clone: Antigen specificity is unknown.

The V gene is TRBV27, the J gene TRBJ2-5; 9 positions match TRBD2. This clonotype was sampled from a middle-aged woman in good health and CMV-seronegative. The material sequenced was PBMCs. CDR3: CASSPLGSGRSETQYF. The CDR3 region has the DNA TGTGCCAGCAGCCCCCTTGGTAGCGGGAGATCGGAGACCCAGTACTTC.